Described below is a single T cell receptor (beta chain) sequence and its context. The CDR3 consists of 15 residues. Trimming cost V 4 bases and J 5 bases; bases outside gene matches: 8. Germline V gives CDR1 SEHNR, CDR2 FQNEAQ (reference sequence). The data derive from a study of blood T cell repertoires in COVID-19. Study as a whole: Samples of COVID-19 (acute and convalescent) were obtained from the United States, Italy and Spain.

The repertoire was sequenced with immunoSEQ multiplex PCR; TCRdb's copy has only in-frame clones and lacks some. The repertoire holds about 240,000 clones, with under 90% as singletons. V and J are TRBV7-9 and TRBJ1-5, with 7 bases lining up with TRBD1. Sequencing used PBMCs or T cells enriched from blood (not recorded which). This receptor was taken from a woman between 40 and 55 years old who had been exposed to COVID-19. The CDR3 reads CASSYGQDRYQPQHF. The CDR3 DNA reads as TGTGCCAGCAGCTACGGACAGGATCGATATCAGCCCCAGCATTTT.